The sequence of this T cell receptor (beta chain) was determined in a study of glioma-infiltrating T cells after dendritic cell vaccination. Input was approximately 2 ug genomic DNA, or all available if less. Sequencing was performed with immunoSEQ multiplex PCR; in TCRdb, only in-frame clones are kept and a portion is missing. The data show under 100,000 clones, 79% seen once. Comment on this clone: At one end the junction does not follow the germline gene, possibly because of a read error.

The V gene's germline CDR1 is SGHVT and CDR2 SQSDAQ. The CDR3 is made up of 20 amino acids. Only patients with spare fresh-frozen tumor and over two years of follow-up were included. This TCR was sampled from a human donor with glioblastoma. This specimen was blood, taken before dendritic cell vaccination. The V gene is TRBV7-4, the J gene TRBJ1-5; no firm D call. The CDR3 nucleotides read TGTACCAGCAGCTTAGGTAAGCTAAAACCCCTTTCCTCCAAACCTCAGCCCCAGCATTTT. This codes for CTSSLGKLKPLSSKPQPQHF.